This T cell receptor (beta chain) was retrieved from a study of blood T cell repertoires in COVID-19. Study-wide background: Acute and convalescent COVID-19 samples came from the United States, Italy and Spain.

V was trimmed by 0 bases and J by 4 bases, leaving 14 bases between them. This CDR3 contains 15 residues. Germline V gene data show CDR1 as SGHNT and CDR2 as YYREEE (reference sequence). The study recruited people aged about 18 to 89 years across about two dozen US areas. Assignment of participants to cohorts was predicated upon participant-reported clinical history. Authors' methods: The assay estimated nucleated cells by amplifying reference gene primers. Some clones are missing from TCRdb's copy, which holds only in-frame ones; the method was immunoSEQ multiplex PCR. The V and J calls and clone size come from that table; D and trimming were worked out from the DNA. Found here are roughly 340,000 clones, around 91% of them singletons; the top ten hold 0.95% to 1.1%.

The receptor's source is a man younger than 30 who had recovered from COVID-19. The sample comprised PBMCs or T cells enriched from blood (not recorded which). The gene calls are TRBV5-4 and TRBJ2-7; D is possibly TRBD2 (7 bases). CDR3 DNA: TGTGCCAGCAGCTTGGCCGTAGGGGGAGGGTACGAGCAGTACTTC. It yields the protein CASSLAVGGGYEQYF.